This T cell receptor beta chain was captured by sequencing in a study of CD8+ T cells in alopecia areata. Overall study context: Oral tofacitinib, 5 to 10 mg twice daily, was given in an open-label trial. The study, taken as a whole, reports: Lesional scalp, especially alopecia totalis/universalis, showed higher clonality than normal scalp.

Note on this clone: Its antigen is not known.

From germline, CDR1 is SEHNR and CDR2 FQNEAQ (reference sequence). Trimming pared 5 bases from V and 3 bases from J, leaving 17 bases between. The length of the CDR3 is 15 residues. Those with alopecia areata gave lesional scalp punch biopsies and peripheral blood. Sorted populations comprised CD4+ and CD8+ T cells obtained from PBMCs. Following RNA extraction, reverse transcription yielded cDNA that acted as the sequencing template. Only in-frame clones appear in the TCRdb table, and some are missing; sequencing was by immunoSEQ multiplex PCR. This repertoire shows roughly 150,000 clones, approximately 87% found once; its top ten account for about 16%.

The chain is built from TRBV7-9 and TRBJ2-7; D unresolved. This TCR derives from a human donor with alopecia areata. The sample was CD8+ T cells sorted from blood, taken at week 0. Written as DNA, the CDR3 is TGTGCCAGCAGCCCGGTCCAAGTGGGCCTCTACGAGCAGTACTTC. It translates to CASSPVQVGLYEQYF.